This entry features one T cell receptor beta chain sequence. This sample is part of a study of blood T cell repertoires in COVID-19. Study context: The study drew acute and convalescent COVID-19 samples from the United States, Italy and Spain. T cells, B-cell-depleted T cells, or PBMCs provided the cDNA or gDNA that served as material.

V was clipped by 5 bases and J by 6 bases; unmatched bases: 8. The CDR3 contains 16 residues. Germline assignment: CDR1 SNHLY and CDR2 FYNNEI. Clones were read by immunoSEQ multiplex PCR, and TCRdb kept only the in-frame ones, dropping some. The sample lists 70,000 to 95,000 clones; about 82% were seen once. Material: peripheral blood. The gene calls are TRBV2 and TRBJ1-6; 9 bases are shared with TRBD1. This clonotype was sampled from a woman aged 55-75 years with acute or convalescent COVID-19. The DNA of the CDR3 is TGTGCCAGCAGTATCGTTGGACAGGGGTCTAATTCACCCCTCCACTTT. This sequence encodes CASSIVGQGSNSPLHF.